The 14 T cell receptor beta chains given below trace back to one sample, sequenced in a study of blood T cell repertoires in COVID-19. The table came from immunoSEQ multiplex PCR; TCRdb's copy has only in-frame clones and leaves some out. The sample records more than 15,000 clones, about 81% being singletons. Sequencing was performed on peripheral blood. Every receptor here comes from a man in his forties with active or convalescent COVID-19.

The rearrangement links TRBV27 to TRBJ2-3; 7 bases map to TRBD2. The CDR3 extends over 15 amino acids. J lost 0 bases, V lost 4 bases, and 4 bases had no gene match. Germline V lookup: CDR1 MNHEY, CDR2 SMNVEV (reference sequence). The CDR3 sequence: CASSSSGPSTDTQYF. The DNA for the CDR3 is TGTGCCAGCAGTTCTAGCGGACCTAGCACAGATACGCAGTATTTT.

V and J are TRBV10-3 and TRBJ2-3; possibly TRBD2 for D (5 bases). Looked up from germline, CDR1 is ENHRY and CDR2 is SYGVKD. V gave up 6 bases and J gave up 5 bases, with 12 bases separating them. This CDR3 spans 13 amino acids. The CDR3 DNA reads TGTGCCATCAGAGGACTGCCCGGAGATACGCAGTATTTT. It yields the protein CAIRGLPGDTQYF.

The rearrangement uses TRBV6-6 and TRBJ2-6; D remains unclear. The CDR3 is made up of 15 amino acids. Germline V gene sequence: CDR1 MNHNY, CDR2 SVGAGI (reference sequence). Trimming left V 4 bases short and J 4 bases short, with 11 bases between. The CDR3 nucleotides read TGTGCCAGCAGTTCCACAGTGACGGGGGCCAACGTCCTGACTTTC. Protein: CASSSTVTGANVLTF.

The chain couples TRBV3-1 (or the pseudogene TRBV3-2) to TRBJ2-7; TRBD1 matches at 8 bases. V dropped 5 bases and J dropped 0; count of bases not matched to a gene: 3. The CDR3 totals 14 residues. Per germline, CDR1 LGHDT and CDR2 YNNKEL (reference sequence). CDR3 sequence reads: CASSYGQGSYEQYF. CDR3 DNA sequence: TGTGCCAGCAGCTACGGACAGGGCTCCTACGAGCAGTACTTC.

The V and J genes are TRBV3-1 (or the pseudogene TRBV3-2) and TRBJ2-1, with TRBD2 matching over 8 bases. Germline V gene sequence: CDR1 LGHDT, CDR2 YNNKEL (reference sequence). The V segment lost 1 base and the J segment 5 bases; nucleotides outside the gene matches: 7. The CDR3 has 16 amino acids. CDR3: CASSQVAGGPHNEQFF. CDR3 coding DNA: TGTGCCAGCAGCCAAGTGGCGGGGGGACCTCACAATGAGCAGTTCTTC.

The CDR3 sequence is CASSYGRKGAGYTF. The DNA of the CDR3 is TGTGCCAGCAGTTACGGGAGAAAGGGGGCAGGCTACACCTTC. The chain links TRBV6-5 to TRBJ1-2; 7 bases are shared with TRBD1. This CDR3 is built from 14 residues. Germline V CDR1 and CDR2: MNHEY, SVGAGI. V shed 2 bases and J 8 bases; nucleotides not matched to a gene: 8.

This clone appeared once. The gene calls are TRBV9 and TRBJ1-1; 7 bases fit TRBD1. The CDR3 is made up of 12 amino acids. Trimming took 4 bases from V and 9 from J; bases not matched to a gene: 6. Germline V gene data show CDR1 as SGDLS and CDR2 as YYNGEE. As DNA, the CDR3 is TGTGCCAGCAGCTCCCAGACAGGGCAAGCTTTCTTT. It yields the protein CASSSQTGQAFF.

CDR3 region: CASSLVARRQGAAEQYF. DNA for the CDR3: TGTGCCAGCAGCTTAGTAGCGAGGAGACAGGGGGCGGCGGAGCAGTACTTC. The genes are TRBV7-2 and TRBJ2-7; 10 nucleotides align to TRBD1. Germline loops: CDR1 SGHTA, CDR2 FQGNSA. V lost 1 base and J lost 7; bases outside the gene matches: 13. The CDR3 totals 17 residues.

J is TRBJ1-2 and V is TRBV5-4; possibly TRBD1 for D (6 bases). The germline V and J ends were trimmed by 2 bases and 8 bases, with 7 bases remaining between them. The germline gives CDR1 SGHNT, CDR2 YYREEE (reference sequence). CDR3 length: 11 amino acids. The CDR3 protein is CASSFGQGYTF. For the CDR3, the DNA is TGTGCCAGCAGCTTCGGACAGGGCTACACCTTC.

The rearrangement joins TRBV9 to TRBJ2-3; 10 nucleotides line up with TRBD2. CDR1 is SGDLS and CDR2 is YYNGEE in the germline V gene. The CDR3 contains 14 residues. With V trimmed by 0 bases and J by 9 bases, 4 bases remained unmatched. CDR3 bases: TGTGCCAGCAGCGTAGGGACTAGCGGAGACACGCAGTATTTT. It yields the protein CASSVGTSGDTQYF.

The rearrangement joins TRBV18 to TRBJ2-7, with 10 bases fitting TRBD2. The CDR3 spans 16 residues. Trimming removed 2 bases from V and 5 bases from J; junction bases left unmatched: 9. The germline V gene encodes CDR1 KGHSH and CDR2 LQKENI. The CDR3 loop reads CASSPSVGTSAHEQYF. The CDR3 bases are TGTGCCAGCTCACCATCAGTTGGGACTAGCGCCCACGAGCAGTACTTC.

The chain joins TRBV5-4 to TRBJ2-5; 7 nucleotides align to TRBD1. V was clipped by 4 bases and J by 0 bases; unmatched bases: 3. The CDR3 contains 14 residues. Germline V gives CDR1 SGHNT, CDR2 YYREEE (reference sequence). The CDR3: CASSRTGDQETQYF. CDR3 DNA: TGTGCCAGCAGCCGGACAGGCGACCAAGAGACCCAGTACTTC.

The CDR3 reads CATKRGTNTGELFF. The CDR3 region has the DNA TGCGCCACTAAGCGGGGGACGAACACCGGGGAGCTGTTTTTT. The genes are TRBV5-1 and TRBJ2-2; 8 bases match TRBD2. Per germline, CDR1 SGHRS and CDR2 YFSETQ. The CDR3 has 14 amino acids. With 9 bases clipped from V and 0 bases from J, the junction kept 4 bases outside the gene matches.

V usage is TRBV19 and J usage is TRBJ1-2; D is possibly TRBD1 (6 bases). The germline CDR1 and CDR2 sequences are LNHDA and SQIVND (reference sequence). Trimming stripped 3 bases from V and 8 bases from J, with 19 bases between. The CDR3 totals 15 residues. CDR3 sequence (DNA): TGTGCCAGTAGTATTCCTGGCGCAGGGGTATGGGGCTACACCTTC. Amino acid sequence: CASSIPGAGVWGYTF.